The 8 T cell receptor beta chains presented below share a single source sample, sequenced in a study of regulatory T cells in long-lasting Graves disease. Sequencing libraries for TCR beta were prepared with iRepertoire HTBI primers and Arm-PCR of CDR3 regions. Via MiXCR, TCRdb re-called the multiplex PCR reads, giving one row per CDR3 protein. The sample has around 500,000 distinct CDR3 sequences; about a fifth are singletons. Time point specified: persistent/refractory GD, antithyroid drugs over 5 years with positive TRAb. Following extraction of RNA from PBMCs, that RNA was used to make the TCR library. This specimen consisted of peripheral blood mononuclear cells (PBMCs), obtained when the disease was refractory, from a patient treated with antithyroid drugs. Receptor source: a female donor with Graves disease.

This clonotype has at least ten counts. The CDR3: CASRGAGTVNLITGELFF. CDR3 bases: TGTGCCAGCAGGGGAGCCGGGACAGTCAATTTAATCACCGGGGAGCTGTTTTTT. V gene TRBV6-1 combines with J gene TRBJ2-2; TRBD1 matches at 7 bases. The CDR3 sequence is 18 residues long. The germline gives CDR1 MNHNS, CDR2 SASEGT. J gave up 4 bases and V 6 bases, and 17 bases lay outside the gene matches.

In its sample, this clonotype was seen many times. CDR3 bases: TGTGCCAGCTCAACGACCGCCGGGTTCGGCGAAAAACTGTTTTTT. Translated, it gives CASSTTAGFGEKLFF. V is TRBV18 and J is TRBJ1-4; no definite D call. This CDR3 has 15 residues. Per germline, CDR1 KGHSH and CDR2 LQKENI. V was trimmed by 5 bases and J by 8 bases, leaving 18 bases between them.

This clonotype appeared a few times. The chain links TRBV19 to TRBJ2-2; D is ambiguous. Germline V gives CDR1 LNHDA, CDR2 SQIVND (reference sequence). The V end lost 2 bases, the J end lost 8 bases, and 9 bases lay between the germline ends. The CDR3 is 13 residues long. The CDR3 sequence: CASSIMMTGELFF. CDR3 DNA sequence: TGTGCCAGTAGTATAATGATGACGGGGGAGCTGTTTTTT.

This clonotype was recorded a few times. The chain has TRBV19 and TRBJ2-5; 7 positions match TRBD1. After removal of 6 bases from V and 5 bases from J, the junction contained 9 bases not matched to a gene. Germline V gives CDR1 LNHDA, CDR2 SQIVND (reference sequence). There are 14 residues in the CDR3. The CDR3 loop reads CASSARQGRETQYF. CDR3 nucleotide sequence: TGTGCCAGTAGCGCAAGACAGGGAAGGGAGACCCAGTACTTC.

This clonotype was picked up many times. The rearrangement joins TRBV28 to TRBJ1-5, with D possibly matching TRBD1 (6 bases). This CDR3 contains 15 residues. The germline gives CDR1 MDHEN, CDR2 SYDVKM. The ends were cut back, 5 bases at V and 8 bases at J, with 19 bases in the middle. Here the CDR3 DNA reads TGTGCCAGCAGTGGCGGAGCGGACAACAGGGAGCCCCAGCATTTT. Translation gives CASSGGADNREPQHF.

Worth noting for this clonotype: Compared with germline, one end of the junction differs, possibly owing to a read error. The CDR3 DNA is TGCGCCAGCAGTTCGGCACAGGGACCCGAGTCTGAAGCTTTCTTT. Amino acids: CASSSAQGPESEAFF. The J gene is TRBJ1-1, the V gene TRBV5-5; D might be TRBD1 (6 bases). The length of the CDR3 is 15 residues. Germline lookup yields CDR1 SGHKS and CDR2 YYEKEE (reference sequence).

The table lists this clonotype with a count of one. This CDR3 reads CASSFGDRGFEQYF. The CDR3 bases are TGTGCCAGCAGTTTTGGGGACAGGGGGTTCGAGCAGTACTTC. V usage is TRBV12-3 or TRBV12-4 and J usage is TRBJ2-7; 11 nucleotides line up with TRBD1. The CDR3 has 14 amino acids. V lost 3 bases and J lost 6; bases outside the gene matches: 4.

This clonotype was counted at least ten times. This chain connects TRBV20-1 to TRBJ2-7; 7 positions agree with TRBD1. V shed 8 bases and J 4 bases; nucleotides not matched to a gene: 5. The length of the CDR3 is 11 residues. The germline CDR1 and CDR2 sequences are DFQATT and SNEGSKA (reference sequence). This chain's CDR3 is CSSGQPYEQYF. The CDR3 bases are TGCAGTTCGGGACAGCCGTACGAGCAGTACTTC.